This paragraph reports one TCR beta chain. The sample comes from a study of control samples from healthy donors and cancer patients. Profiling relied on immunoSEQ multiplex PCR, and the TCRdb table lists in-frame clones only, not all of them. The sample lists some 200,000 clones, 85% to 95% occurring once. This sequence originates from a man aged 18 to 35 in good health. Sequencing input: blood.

The CDR3 DNA sequence: TGCGCCAGCAGCTTGGGGGGGACAGCAAACACTGAAGCTTTCTTT. Its protein product is CASSLGGTANTEAFF. The rearrangement links TRBV5-1 to TRBJ1-1; 7 nucleotides line up with TRBD1. The CDR3 is made up of 15 amino acids. The J segment lost 2 bases and the V segment lost 0 bases, leaving 4 bases of the junction unmatched. CDR1 and CDR2 from the germline V gene are SGHRS and YFSETQ.